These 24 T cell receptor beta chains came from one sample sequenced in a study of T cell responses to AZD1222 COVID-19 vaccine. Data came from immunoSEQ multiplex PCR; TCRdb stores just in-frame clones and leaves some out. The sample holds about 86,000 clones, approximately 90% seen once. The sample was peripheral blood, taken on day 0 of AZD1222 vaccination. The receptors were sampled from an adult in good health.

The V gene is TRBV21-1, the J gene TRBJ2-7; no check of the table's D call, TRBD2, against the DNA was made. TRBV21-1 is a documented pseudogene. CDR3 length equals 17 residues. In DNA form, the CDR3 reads TGTGCCAGCAGCAAAGGGGGTGGGAGGGAGAAGTGCTACGAGCAGTACTTC. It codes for CASSKGGGREKCYEQYF.

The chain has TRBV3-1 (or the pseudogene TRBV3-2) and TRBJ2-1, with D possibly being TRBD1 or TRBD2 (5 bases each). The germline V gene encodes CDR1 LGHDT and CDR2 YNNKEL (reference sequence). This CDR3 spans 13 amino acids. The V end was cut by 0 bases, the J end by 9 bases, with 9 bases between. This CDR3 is CASSQDLRGEQFF. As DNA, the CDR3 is TGTGCCAGCAGCCAAGATTTGAGGGGTGAGCAGTTCTTC.

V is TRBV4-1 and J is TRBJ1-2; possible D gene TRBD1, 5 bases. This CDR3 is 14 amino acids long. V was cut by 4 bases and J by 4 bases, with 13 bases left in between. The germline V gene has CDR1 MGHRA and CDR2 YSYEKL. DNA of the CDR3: TGCGCCAGCAGCCCCCAACAGGAGATCTATGGCTACACCTTC. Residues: CASSPQQEIYGYTF.

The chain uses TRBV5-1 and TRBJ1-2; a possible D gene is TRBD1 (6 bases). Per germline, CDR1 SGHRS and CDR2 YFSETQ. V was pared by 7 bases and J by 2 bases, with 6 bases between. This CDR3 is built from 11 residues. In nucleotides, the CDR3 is TGCGCCAGCGGGGGCAACTATGGCTACACCTTC. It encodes CASGGNYGYTF.

The CDR3 region has the DNA TGCGCCAGCAGTGAGAGGACCGTGAACACTGAAGCTTTCTTT. Translation: CASSERTVNTEAFF. The genes are TRBV10-2 and TRBJ1-1, with D hard to call. Germline V gives CDR1 WSHSY, CDR2 SAAADI. This CDR3 spans 14 amino acids. With 2 bases removed from V and 0 bases from J, the gap between germline ends came to 7 bases.

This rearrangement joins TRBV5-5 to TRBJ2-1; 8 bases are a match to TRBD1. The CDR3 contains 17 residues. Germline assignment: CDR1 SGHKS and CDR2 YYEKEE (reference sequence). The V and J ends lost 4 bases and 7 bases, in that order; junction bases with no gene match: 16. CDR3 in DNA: TGTGCCAGCAGCGGGGCCAGAGACAGGGGAAATAGGAATGAGCAGTTCTTC. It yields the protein CASSGARDRGNRNEQFF.

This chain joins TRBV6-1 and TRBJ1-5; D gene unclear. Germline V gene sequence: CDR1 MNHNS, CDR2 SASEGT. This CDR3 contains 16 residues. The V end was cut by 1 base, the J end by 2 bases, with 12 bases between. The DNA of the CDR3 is TGTGCCAGCAGTGAAGGGACTGCCGGCGGCAATCAGCCCCAGCATTTT. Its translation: CASSEGTAGGNQPQHF.

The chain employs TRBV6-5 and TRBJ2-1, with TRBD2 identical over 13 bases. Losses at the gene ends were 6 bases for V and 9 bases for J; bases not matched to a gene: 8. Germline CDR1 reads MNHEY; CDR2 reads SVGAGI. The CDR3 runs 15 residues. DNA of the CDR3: TGTGCCAGCAGCTCACTAGCGGGGGGGGGCGCTGAGCAGTTCTTC. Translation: CASSSLAGGGAEQFF.

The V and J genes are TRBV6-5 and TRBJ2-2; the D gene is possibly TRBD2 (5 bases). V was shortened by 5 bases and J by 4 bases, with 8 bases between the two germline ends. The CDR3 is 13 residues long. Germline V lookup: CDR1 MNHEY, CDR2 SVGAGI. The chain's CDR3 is CASSKSGTGELFF. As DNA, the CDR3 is TGTGCCAGCAGTAAAAGCGGCACCGGGGAGCTGTTTTTT.

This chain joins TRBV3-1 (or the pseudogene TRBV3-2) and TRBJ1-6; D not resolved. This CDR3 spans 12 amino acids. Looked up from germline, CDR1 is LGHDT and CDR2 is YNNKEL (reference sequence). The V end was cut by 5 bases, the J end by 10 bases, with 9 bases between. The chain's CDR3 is CASSNPGSPLHF. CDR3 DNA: TGTGCCAGCAGCAATCCGGGCTCACCCCTCCACTTT.

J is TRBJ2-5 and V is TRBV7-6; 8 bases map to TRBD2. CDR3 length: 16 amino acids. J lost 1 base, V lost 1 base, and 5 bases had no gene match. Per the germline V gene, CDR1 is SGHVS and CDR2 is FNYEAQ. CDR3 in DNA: TGTGCCAGCAGCTTAGGAGCCGGGAGGGGCCAAGAGACCCAGTACTTC. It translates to CASSLGAGRGQETQYF.

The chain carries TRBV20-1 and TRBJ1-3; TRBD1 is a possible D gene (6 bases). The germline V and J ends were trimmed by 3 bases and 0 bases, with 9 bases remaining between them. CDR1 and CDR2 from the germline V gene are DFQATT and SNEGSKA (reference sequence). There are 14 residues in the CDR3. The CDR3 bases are TGCAGTGCTAGTGAGGACAGCTCTGGAAACACCATATATTTT. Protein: CSASEDSSGNTIYF.

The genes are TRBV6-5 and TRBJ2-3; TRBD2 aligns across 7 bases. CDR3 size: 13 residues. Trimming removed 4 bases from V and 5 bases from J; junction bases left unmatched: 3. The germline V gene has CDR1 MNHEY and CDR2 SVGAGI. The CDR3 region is CASSWGGKDTQYF. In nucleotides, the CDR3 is TGTGCCAGCAGTTGGGGGGGGAAAGATACGCAGTATTTT.

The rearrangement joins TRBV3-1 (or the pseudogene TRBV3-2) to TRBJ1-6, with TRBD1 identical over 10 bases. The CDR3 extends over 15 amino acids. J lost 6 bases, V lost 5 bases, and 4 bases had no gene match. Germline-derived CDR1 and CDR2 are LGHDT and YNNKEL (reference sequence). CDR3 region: CASSKRTGGNSPLHF. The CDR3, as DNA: TGTGCCAGCAGCAAGCGGACAGGGGGTAATTCACCCCTCCACTTT.

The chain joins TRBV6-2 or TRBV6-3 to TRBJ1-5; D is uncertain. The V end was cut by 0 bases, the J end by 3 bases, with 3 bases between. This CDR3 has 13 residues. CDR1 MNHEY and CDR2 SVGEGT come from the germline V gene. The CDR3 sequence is CASSYSYNQPQHF. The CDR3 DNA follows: TGTGCCAGCAGTTACTCGTACAATCAGCCCCAGCATTTT.

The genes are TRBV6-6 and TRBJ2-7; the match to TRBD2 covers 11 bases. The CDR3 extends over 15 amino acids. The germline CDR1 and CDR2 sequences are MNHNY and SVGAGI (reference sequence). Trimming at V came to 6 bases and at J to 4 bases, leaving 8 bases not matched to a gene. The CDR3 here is CASREGTSGSYEQYF. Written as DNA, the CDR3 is TGTGCCAGCAGGGAAGGGACTAGCGGAAGTTACGAGCAGTACTTC.

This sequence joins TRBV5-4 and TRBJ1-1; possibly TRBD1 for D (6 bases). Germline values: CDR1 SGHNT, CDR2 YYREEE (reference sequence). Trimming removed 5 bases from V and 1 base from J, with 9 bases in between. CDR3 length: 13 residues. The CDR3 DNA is TGTGCCAGCAGTTCACAGGGGAACACTGAAGCTTTCTTT. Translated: CASSSQGNTEAFF.

The CDR3 loop is CASSEFGSNLEAFF. The DNA of the CDR3 is TGCGCCAGCAGTGAGTTTGGCTCAAACCTTGAAGCTTTCTTT. This chain connects TRBV10-2 to TRBJ1-1; unclear D gene. CDR1 is WSHSY, CDR2 SAAADI, per germline. The V and J ends lost 1 base and 7 bases respectively, with 13 bases between them. This CDR3 region has 14 residues.

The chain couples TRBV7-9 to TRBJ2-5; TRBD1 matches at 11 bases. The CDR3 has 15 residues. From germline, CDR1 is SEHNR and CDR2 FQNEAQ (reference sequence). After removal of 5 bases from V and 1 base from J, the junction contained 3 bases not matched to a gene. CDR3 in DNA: TGTGCCAGCAGCACCGGACAGGGGGCCCAAGAGACCCAGTACTTC. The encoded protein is CASSTGQGAQETQYF.

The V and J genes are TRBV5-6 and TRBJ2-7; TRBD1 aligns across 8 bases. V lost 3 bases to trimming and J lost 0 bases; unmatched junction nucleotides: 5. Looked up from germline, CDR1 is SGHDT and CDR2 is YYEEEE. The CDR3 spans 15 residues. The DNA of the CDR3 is TGTGCCAGCAGCTCCCGACAGGGGACCTCCTACGAGCAGTACTTC. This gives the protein CASSSRQGTSYEQYF.

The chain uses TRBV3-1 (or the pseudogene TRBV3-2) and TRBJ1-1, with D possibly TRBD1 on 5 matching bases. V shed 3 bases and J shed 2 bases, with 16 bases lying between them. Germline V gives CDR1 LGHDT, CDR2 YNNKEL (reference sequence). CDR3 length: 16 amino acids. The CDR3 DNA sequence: TGTGCCAGCAGCCACTCGGGTAGGGGAGTAAACACTGAAGCTTTCTTT. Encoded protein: CASSHSGRGVNTEAFF.

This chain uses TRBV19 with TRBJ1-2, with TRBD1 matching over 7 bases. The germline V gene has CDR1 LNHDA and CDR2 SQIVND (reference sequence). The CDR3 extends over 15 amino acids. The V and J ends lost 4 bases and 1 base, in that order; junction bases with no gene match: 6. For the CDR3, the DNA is TGTGCCAGTAGTACGGTACAGGGGAATAACTATGGCTACACCTTC. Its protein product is CASSTVQGNNYGYTF.

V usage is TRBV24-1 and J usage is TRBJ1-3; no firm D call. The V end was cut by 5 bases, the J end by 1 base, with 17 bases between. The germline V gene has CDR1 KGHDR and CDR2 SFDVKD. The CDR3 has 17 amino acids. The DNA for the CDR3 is TGTGCCACCAGTGTCCCCAAGTCTGGATCTTCTGGAAACACCATATATTTT. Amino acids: CATSVPKSGSSGNTIYF.

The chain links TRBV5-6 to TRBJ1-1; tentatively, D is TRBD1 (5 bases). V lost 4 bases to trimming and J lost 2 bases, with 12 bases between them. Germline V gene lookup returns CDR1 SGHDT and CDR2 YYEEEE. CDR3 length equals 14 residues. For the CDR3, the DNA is TGTGCCAGCAGCCCGGGGCCAGCTAACACTGAAGCTTTCTTT. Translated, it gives CASSPGPANTEAFF.